The 2 T cell receptor beta chains in this list originate from one sample, sequenced in a study of shared clonotypes between healthy human individuals. Repertoires were generated with immunoSEQ multiplex PCR, while TCRdb's copy carries only in-frame clones and drops some. The sample contains approximately 2.5 million clones, around nine tenths of which appear only once. The material sequenced was naive CD4+ T cells sorted from blood. Sample subset: CD45RA+ positively selected. All receptors derive from a man younger than 35 in good health.

The CDR3 nucleotides are TGCGCCAGCAGTTTGAGCGGGGGGATAGGGGAGCAGTACTTC. It codes for CASSLSGGIGEQYF. This chain connects TRBV5-1 to TRBJ2-7, with 9 bases fitting TRBD2. Germline loops: CDR1 SGHRS, CDR2 YFSETQ. This CDR3 region has 14 residues. With 5 bases clipped from V and 7 bases from J, the junction kept 10 bases outside the gene matches.

The V gene is TRBV7-9, the J gene TRBJ2-7; no definite D call. CDR3 size: 15 residues. Germline V lookup: CDR1 SEHNR, CDR2 FQNEAQ (reference sequence). V lost 5 bases to trimming and J lost 2 bases, with 16 bases between them. The CDR3 DNA sequence: TGTGCCAGCAGCAGTCAGGTGCAAAAACCCTACGAGCAGTACTTC. Its protein product is CASSSQVQKPYEQYF.